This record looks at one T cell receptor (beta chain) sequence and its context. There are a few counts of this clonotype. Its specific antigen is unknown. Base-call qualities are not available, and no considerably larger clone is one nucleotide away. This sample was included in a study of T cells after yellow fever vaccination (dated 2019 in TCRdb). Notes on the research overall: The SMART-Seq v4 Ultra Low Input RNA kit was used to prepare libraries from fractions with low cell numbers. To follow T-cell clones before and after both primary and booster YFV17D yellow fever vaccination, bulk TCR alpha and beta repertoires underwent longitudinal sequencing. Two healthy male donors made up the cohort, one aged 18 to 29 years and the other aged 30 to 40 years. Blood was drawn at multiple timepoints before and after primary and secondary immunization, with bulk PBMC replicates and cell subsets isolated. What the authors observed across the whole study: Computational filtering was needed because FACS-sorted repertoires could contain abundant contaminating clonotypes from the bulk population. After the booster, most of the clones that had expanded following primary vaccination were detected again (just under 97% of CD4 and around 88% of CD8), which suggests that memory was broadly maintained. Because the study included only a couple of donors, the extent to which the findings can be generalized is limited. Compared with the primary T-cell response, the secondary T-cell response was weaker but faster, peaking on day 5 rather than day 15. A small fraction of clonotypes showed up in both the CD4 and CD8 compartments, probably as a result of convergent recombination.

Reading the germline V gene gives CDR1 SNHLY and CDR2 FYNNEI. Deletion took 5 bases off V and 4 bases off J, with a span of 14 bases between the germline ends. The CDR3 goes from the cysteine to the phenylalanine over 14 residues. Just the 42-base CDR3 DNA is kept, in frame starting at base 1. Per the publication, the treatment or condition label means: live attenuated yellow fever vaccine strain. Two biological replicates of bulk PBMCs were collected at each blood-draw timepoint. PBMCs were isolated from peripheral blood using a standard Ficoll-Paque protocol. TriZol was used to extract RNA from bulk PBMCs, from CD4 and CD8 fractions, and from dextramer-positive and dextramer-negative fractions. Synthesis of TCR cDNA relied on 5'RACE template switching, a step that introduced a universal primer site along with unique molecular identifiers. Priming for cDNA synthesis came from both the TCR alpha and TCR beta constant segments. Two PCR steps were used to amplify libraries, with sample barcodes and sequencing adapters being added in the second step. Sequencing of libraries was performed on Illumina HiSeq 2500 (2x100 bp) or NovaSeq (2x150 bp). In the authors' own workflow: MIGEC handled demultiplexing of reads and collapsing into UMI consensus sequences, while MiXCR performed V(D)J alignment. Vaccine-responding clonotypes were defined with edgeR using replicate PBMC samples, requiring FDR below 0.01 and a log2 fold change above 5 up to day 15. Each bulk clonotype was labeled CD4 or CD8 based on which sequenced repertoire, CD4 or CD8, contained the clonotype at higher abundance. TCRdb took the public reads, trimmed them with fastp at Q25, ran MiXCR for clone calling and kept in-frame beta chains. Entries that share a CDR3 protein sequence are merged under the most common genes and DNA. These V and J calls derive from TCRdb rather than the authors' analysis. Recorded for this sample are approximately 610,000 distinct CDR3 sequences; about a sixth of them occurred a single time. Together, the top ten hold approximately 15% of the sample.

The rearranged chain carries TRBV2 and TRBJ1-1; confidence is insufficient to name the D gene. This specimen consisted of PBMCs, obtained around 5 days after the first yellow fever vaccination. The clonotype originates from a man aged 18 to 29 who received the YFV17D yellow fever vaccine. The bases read TGTGCCAGCAGTACACCGCCCACCTCCACTGAAGCTTTCTTT. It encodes CASSTPPTSTEAFF.